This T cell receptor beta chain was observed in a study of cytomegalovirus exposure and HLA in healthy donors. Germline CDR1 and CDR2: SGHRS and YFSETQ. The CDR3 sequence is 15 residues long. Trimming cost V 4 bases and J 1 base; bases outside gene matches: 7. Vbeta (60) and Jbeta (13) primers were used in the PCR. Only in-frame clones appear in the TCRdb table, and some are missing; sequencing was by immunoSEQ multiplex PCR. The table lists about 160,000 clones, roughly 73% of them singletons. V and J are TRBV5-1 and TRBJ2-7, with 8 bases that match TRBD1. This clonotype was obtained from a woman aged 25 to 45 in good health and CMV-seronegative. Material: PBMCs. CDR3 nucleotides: TGCGCCAGCAGCACTAGACAGGGGTTTTCCTACGAGCAGTACTTC. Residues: CASSTRQGFSYEQYF.